This T cell receptor beta chain was profiled in a study of shared T cell receptors in the human thymus. Profiling relied on immunoSEQ multiplex PCR, and the TCRdb table lists in-frame clones only, not all of them. Of approximately 760,000 clones in the sample, 80% to 90% were seen once. Concerning this clone itself: One junction end does not reproduce the germline sequence, and a read error may be involved.

Germline V gene lookup returns CDR1 SNHLY and CDR2 FYNNEI. This CDR3 is built from 18 residues. These data were also reused for a study on human thymus T cells. That work contributes: Having surgery to correct congenital heart defects, healthy Finnish infants acted as the donors. Resections obtained during corrective heart surgery supplied the thymus tissue. What appeared biased in thymic and blood repertoires was the usage of V and J genes. Related research found strongly overlapping thymic repertoires in unrelated individuals.

The origin of this receptor is a girl under three years old with a congenital heart defect. Sequencing was carried out using thymocytes. The chain has TRBV2 and TRBJ2-3; 15 nucleotides align to TRBD2. The CDR3 region is CASSEDWTSGGAVDTQYF. The DNA of the CDR3 is TGTGCCAGCAGCGAAGACTGGACTAGCGGGGGGGCCGTCGATACGCAGTATTTT.